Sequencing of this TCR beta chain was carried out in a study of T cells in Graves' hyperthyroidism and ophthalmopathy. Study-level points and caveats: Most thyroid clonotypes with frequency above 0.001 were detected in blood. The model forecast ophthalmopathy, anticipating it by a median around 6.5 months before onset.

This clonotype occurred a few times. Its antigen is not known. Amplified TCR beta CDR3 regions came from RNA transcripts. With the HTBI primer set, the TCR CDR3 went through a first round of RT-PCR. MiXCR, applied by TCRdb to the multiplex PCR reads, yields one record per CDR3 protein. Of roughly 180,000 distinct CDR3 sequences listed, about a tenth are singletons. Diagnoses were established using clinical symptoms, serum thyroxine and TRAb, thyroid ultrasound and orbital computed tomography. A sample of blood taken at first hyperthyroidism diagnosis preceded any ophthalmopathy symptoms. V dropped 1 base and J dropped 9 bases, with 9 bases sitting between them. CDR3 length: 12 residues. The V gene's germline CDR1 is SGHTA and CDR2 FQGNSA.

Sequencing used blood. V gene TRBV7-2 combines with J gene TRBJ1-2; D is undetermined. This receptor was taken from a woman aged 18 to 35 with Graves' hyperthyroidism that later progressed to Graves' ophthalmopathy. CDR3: CASSLVGYSYTF. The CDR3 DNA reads TGTGCCAGCAGCTTAGTGGGGTATAGCTACACCTTC.